The sequence of this T cell receptor (beta chain) was determined in a study of early T cells in non-severe SARS-CoV-2 infection. This clonotype was found many times. Via MiXCR, TCRdb re-called the 5' RACE reads, giving one row per CDR3 protein. The sample includes fewer than 30,000 distinct CDR3 sequences, approximately 4.8% of them seen just once. The CDR3 sequence is 16 residues long. Germline V gene data show CDR1 as SGHNT and CDR2 as YYREEE (reference sequence). V dropped 3 bases and J dropped 6 bases, with 19 bases sitting between them. The receptor comes from an adult who was a healthcare worker with PCR-confirmed SARS-CoV-2 infection or an uninfected control (not recorded which). The material sequenced was whole blood. The V call is TRBV5-4, the J call TRBJ2-1; tentative D call: TRBD2 (6 bases). CDR3 coding DNA: TGTGCCAGCAGCTCTCGGGCGGGGCCGTTGGGCAATGAGCAGTTCTTC. Its protein is CASSSRAGPLGNEQFF.